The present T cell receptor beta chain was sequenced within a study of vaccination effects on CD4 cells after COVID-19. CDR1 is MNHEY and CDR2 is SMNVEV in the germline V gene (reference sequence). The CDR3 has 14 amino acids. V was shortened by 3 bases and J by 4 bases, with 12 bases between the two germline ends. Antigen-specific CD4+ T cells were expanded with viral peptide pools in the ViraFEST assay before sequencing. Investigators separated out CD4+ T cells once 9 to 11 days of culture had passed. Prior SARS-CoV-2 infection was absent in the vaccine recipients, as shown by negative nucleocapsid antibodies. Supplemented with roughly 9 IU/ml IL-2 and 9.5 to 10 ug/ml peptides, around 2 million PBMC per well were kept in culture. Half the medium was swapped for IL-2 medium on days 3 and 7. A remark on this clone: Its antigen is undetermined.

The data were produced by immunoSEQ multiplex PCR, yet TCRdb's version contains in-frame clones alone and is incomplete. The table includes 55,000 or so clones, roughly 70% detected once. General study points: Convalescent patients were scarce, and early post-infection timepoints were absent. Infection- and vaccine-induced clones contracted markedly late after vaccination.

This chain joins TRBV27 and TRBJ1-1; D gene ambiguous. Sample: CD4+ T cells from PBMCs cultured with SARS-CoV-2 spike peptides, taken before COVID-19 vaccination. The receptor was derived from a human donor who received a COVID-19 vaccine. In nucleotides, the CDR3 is TGTGCCAGCAGTTTCAGAGGAGAGGGCACTGAAGCTTTCTTT. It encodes CASSFRGEGTEAFF.